Described below is a single TCR beta chain sequence and its context. The V gene's germline CDR1 is SGHNT and CDR2 YENEEA. Trimming took off 1 base at V and 3 bases at J, with 4 bases between the two ends. The CDR3 is 12 residues long. These data are taken from a study of blood T cell repertoires in COVID-19. Study as a whole: The cDNA or gDNA used as material had been derived from T cells, B-cell-depleted T cells, or PBMCs.

The authors' processing: Estimation of nucleated cell counts relied on the amplification of reference gene primers. Repertoires were generated with immunoSEQ multiplex PCR, while TCRdb's copy carries only in-frame clones and drops some. That table furnishes V, J and clone size, whereas the DNA furnished D and trimming. The sample holds about 150,000 clones, about 82% seen once. Seattle patients were enrolled during active infection and followed longitudinally. This TCR derives from a woman older than 75 with COVID-19, enrolled during active disease. This chain links TRBV11-3 with TRBJ2-7; D is ambiguous. Material for sequencing was peripheral blood. The CDR3 DNA follows: TGTGCCAGCAGCTTAGCCGGCTACGAGCAGTACTTC. As protein: CASSLAGYEQYF. Based on the CDR3 plus reference TRBV11-3 and TRBJ2-7, the full variable domain is EAGVVQSPRYKIIEKKQPVAFWCNPISGHNTLYWYLQNLGQGPELLIRYENEEAVDDSQLPKDRFSAERLKGVDSTLKIQPAELGDSAVYLCASSLAGYEQYFGPGTRLTVT.